This passage covers 7 T cell receptor beta chains from one sample sequenced in a study of tumor and adjacent non-tumor tissue in lung cancer. Three rounds of nested PCR, following a modified ARM-PCR protocol, produced the TCRbeta library. Each CDR3 protein gets one entry after TCRdb re-called the multiplex PCR reads with MiXCR. The sample has around 76,000 distinct CDR3 sequences, approximately 82% seen once. This sample's RNA came from whole unsorted tissue. More than 3 cm separated this lung sample from the edge of the tumor. The sequencing sample was made of distant non-tumor lung tissue. These receptor sequences come from a man between 65 and 85 years old with non-small cell lung cancer.

As regards this clonotype: A much larger clone is a single base away; this may be a read error. The gene calls are TRBV11-2 and TRBJ2-5; no clear D. Trimming removed 0 bases from V and 6 bases from J, with 14 bases in between. There are 15 residues in the CDR3. Germline V gene sequence: CDR1 SGHAT, CDR2 FQNNGV. CDR3 in amino acids: CASSLDHTIVKTQYF. The CDR3 region has the DNA TGTGCCAGCAGCTTAGATCACACAATTGTAAAGACCCAGTACTTC.

In regard to this clonotype: An end of the junction does not agree with germline; a read error may underlie this. The chain is built from TRBV6-5 and TRBJ1-2; 10 nucleotides line up with TRBD1. There are 17 residues in the CDR3. The germline V gene has CDR1 MNHEY and CDR2 SVGAGI. CDR3 sequence reads: CANSYSISGQGDYGYTF. The CDR3 DNA is TGTGCCAACAGTTACTCAATTAGCGGACAGGGGGACTATGGCTACACCTTC.

Comments on this clonotype: The CDR3 does not end in the conserved phenylalanine or tryptophan, so this is likely a read error. This chain connects TRBV29-1 to TRBJ1-5, with 8 bases fitting TRBD1. Germline lookup yields CDR1 SQVTM and CDR2 ANQGSEA. The CDR3 sequence is 14 residues long. CDR3 nucleotide sequence: TGCTGCGTCTCGGCAGGGGGCGGTAATCAGCCCCAGCATTAT. It specifies CCVSAGGGNQPQHY.

As regards this clonotype: One end of the junction is discordant with germline, which a read error may explain. The V call is TRBV12-3 or TRBV12-4, the J call TRBJ2-5; a weak D match, TRBD2 (5 bases). This CDR3 region has 15 residues. The CDR3 sequence: CASSRLVGVVETHYF. The CDR3 region has the DNA TGTGCCAGCAGCAGGCTAGTGGGAGTGGTGGAGACCCATTACTTC.

The V and J genes are TRBV6-2 or TRBV6-3 and TRBJ2-7; D possibly matches TRBD1 or TRBD2 (5 bases each). Germline CDR1 is MNHEY and CDR2 is SVGEGT. The length of the CDR3 is 14 residues. The CDR3 DNA is TGTGTCGGCAGTTCCTCCGGGACCCACTACGAGCAGTACTTC. This translates into CVGSSSGTHYEQYF.

The genes are TRBV11-3 and TRBJ1-1; tentative D call: TRBD1 (5 bases). Deletions cut 0 bases from V and 5 bases from J, with 13 bases between. Germline CDR1 and CDR2: SGHNT and YENEEA. This CDR3 is 15 amino acids long. CDR3 DNA sequence: TGTGCCAGCAGCTTAGACAGGGCTTTGACAACTGAAGCTTTCTTT. It yields the protein CASSLDRALTTEAFF.

For this clonotype: Germline and junction disagree at one end, which may indicate a read error. CDR3 region: CSAIGQLNFNQPRHF. As DNA, the CDR3 is TGCAGTGCCATTGGACAGTTAAACTTTAATCAGCCCCGGCATTTT. This rearrangement joins TRBV20-1 to TRBJ1-5, with D maybe TRBD1 (6 bases). This CDR3 has 15 amino acids. The V gene's germline CDR1 is DFQATT and CDR2 SNEGSKA (reference sequence).